Sequencing of this T cell receptor beta chain was carried out in a study of T cell responses to AZD1222 COVID-19 vaccine. General study findings and limits: Among spike-specific TCRs, nearly half reportedly target unmutated variant regions. Dominant CD4 TCR responses targeted spike regions 160-218 and 743-854.

About this clone itself: Its specificity is not known.

Repertoires were generated with immunoSEQ multiplex PCR, while TCRdb's copy carries only in-frame clones and drops some. The table has around 110,000 clones, about 90% seen once; the top ten hold 8% to 10%. Germline CDR1 SNHLY, CDR2 FYNNEI. The CDR3 consists of 15 residues. V was clipped by 8 bases and J by 3 bases; unmatched bases: 10. The chain couples TRBV2 to TRBJ1-3; TRBD1 matches 7 bases. The input for sequencing was peripheral blood, taken 28 days after the second AZD1222 dose. The TCR was taken from an adult who received the AZD1222 COVID-19 vaccine. The CDR3 is CASDLQGGSGNTIYF. Here the CDR3 DNA reads TGTGCCAGCGACCTCCAGGGGGGCAGTGGAAACACCATATATTTT.